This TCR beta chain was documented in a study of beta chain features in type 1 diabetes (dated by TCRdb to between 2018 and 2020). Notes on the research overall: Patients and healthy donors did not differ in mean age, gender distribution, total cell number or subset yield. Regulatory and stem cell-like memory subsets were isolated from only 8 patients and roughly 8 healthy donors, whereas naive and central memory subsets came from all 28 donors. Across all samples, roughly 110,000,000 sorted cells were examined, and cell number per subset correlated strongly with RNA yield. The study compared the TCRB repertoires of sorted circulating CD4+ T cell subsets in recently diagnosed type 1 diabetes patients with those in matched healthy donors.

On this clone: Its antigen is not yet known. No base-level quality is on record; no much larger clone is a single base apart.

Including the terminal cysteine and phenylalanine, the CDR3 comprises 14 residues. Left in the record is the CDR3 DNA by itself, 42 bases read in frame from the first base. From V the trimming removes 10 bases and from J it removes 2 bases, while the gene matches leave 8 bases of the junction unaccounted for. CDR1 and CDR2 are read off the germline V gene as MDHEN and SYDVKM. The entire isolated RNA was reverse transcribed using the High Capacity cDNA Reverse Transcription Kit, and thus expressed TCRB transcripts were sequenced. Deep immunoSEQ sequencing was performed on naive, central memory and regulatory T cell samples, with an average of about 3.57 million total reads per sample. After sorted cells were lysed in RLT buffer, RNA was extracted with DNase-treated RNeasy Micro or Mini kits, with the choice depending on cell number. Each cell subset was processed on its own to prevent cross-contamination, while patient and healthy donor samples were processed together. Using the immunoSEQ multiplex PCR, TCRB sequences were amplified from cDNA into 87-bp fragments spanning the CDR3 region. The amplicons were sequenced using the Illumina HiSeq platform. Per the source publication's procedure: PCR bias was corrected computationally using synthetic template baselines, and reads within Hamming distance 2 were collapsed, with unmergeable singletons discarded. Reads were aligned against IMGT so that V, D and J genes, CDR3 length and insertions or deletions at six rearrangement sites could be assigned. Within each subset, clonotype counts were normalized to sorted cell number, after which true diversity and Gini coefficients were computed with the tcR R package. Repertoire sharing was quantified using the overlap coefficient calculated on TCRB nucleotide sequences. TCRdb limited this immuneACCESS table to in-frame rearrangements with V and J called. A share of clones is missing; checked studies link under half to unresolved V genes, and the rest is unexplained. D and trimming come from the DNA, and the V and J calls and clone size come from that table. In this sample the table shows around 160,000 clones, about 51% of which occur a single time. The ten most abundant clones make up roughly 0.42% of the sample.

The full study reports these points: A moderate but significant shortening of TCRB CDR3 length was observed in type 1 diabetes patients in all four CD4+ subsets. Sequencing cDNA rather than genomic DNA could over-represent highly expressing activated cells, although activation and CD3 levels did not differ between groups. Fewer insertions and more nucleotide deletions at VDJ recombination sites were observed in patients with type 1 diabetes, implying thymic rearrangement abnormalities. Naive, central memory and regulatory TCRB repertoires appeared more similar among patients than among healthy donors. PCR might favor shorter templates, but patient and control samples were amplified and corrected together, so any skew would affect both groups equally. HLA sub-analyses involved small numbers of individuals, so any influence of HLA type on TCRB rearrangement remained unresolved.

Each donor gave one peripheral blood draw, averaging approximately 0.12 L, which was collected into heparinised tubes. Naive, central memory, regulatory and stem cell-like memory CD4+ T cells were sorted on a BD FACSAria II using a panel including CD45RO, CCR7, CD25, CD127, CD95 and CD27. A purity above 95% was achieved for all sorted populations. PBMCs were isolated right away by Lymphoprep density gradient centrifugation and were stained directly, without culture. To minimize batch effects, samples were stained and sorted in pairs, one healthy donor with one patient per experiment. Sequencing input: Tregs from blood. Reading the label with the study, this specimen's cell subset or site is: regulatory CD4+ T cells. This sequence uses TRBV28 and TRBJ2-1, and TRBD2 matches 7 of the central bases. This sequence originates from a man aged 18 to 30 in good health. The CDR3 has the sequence CATLGAGTYNEQFF. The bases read TGTGCCACCCTCGGAGCGGGGACCTACAATGAGCAGTTCTTC.